This T cell receptor beta chain was recovered during a study of post-analysis software for immune sequencing data. Study details: Clinical courses comprised relapsing-remitting, secondary progressive and progressive-relapsing multiple sclerosis.

Unique-molecular-identifier-tagged TCR beta cDNA libraries were used. TCRdb used MiXCR to reprocess the PCR reads, holding one entry per CDR3 protein. The sample carries hundreds of thousands of distinct CDR3 sequences, less than 35% recorded once. This clonotype has a count of ten or more. The antigen remains unidentified. Trimming removed 0 bases from V and 2 bases from J, with 10 bases in between. Germline values: CDR1 LGHNA, CDR2 YSLEER. CDR3 length: 15 residues. Overall study findings and caveats: Patients had higher frequencies than controls of five or six TRBV segments, including TRBV5-6, TRBV5-1 and TRBV20-1. By F measure, samples from a shared preparation batch strongly co-clustered.

This chain connects TRBV4-3 to TRBJ1-2; D unclear. The source is a girl aged 10 to 17 with multiple sclerosis. The sequenced material came from blood. This CDR3 is CASSQDRVTNYGYTF. CDR3 coding DNA: TGCGCCAGCAGCCAAGATCGGGTGACGAACTATGGCTACACCTTC.